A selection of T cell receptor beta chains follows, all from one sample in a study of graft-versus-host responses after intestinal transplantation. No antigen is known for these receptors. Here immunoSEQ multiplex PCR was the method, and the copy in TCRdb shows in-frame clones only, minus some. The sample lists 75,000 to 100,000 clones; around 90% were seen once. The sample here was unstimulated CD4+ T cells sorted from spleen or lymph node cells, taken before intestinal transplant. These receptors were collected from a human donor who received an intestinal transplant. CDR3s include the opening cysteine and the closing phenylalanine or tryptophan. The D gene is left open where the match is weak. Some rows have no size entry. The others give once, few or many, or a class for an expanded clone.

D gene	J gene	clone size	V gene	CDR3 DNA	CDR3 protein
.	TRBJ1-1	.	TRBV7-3	TGTGCCAGCAGCTTAAGGGGGGGGACTGAAGCTTTCTTT	CASSLRGGTEAFF
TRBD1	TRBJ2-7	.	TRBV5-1	TGCGCCAGCAGCTCTGACAGGGAGATTACCTACGAGCAGTACTTC	CASSSDREITYEQYF
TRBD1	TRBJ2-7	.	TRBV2	TGTGCCAGCAGTGTCCGGACAGGGGATCACGAGCAGTACTTC	CASSVRTGDHEQYF
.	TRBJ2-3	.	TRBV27	TGTGCCAGCAGTTTAGTCCTAGCAACAGATACGCAGTATTTT	CASSLVLATDTQYF
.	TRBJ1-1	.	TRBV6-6	TGTGCCAGCAGTTCCACACAGAACACTGAAGCTTTCTTT	CASSSTQNTEAFF
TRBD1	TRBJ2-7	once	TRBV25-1	TGTGCCAGCAGGACGGGACAGGGGGCTCTCGAGCAGTACTTC	CASRTGQGALEQYF
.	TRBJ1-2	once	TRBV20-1	TGCAGTGTGCTCCGGTATGGCTACACCTTC	CSVLRYGYTF
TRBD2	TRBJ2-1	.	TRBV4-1	TGCGCCAGCAGCCCCTCTAGCGGGAGGGCCGATGAGCAGTTCTTC	CASSPSSGRADEQFF
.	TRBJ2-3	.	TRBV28	TGTGCCAGCAGTTTGGGGAGTACTGCAGATACGCAGTATTTT	CASSLGSTADTQYF
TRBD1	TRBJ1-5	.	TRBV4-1	TGCGCCAGCAGCCGCCGCGGGACAGGGAATCATCAGCCCCAGCATTTT	CASSRRGTGNHQPQHF
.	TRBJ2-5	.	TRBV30	TGTGCCTGGATTCGGGGGAACCAAGAGACCCAGTACTTC	CAWIRGNQETQYF
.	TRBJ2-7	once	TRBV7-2	TGTGCCAGCAGCTCGGGGAGTTGGGGGGAAAAGTATTACGAGCAGTACTTC	CASSSGSWGEKYYEQYF
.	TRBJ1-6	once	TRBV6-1	TGTGCCAGCAGTGAAGTTTTTCCAGGGGCAAATAATTCACCCCTCCACTTT	CASSEVFPGANNSPLHF
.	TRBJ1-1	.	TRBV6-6	TGTGCCAGCAGTTACTCGATGAACTTGGAAGCTTTCTTT	CASSYSMNLEAFF
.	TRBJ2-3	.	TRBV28	TGTGCCAGCAATCTGAACAGGGTCGTTGGTACAGATACGCAGTATTTT	CASNLNRVVGTDTQYF
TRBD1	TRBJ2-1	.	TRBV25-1	TGTGCCAGCAGTGATCCCCGGACAGGGCGGAATGAGCAGTTCTTC	CASSDPRTGRNEQFF
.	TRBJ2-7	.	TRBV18	TGTGCCAGCTCACCCGCAGGGTATTCGTCCTACGAGCAGTACTTC	CASSPAGYSSYEQYF
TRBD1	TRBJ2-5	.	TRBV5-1	TGCGCCAGCAGCTTGTGGGGACAGGGGTCAGAGACCCAGTACTTC	CASSLWGQGSETQYF
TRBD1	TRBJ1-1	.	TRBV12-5	TGTGCTAGTGGTTTGGTACTTGGGACAGGGGGCACTGAAGCTTTCTTT	CASGLVLGTGGTEAFF
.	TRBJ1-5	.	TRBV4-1	TGCGCCAGCAGCCAAGACACCTACAGCCAGCCCCAGCATTTT	CASSQDTYSQPQHF
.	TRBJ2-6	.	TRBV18	TGTGCCAGCTCCCCAGTGCAGGGGAGAGGGGCCAACGTCCTGACTTTC	CASSPVQGRGANVLTF
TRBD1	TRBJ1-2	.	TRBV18	TGTGCCAGCTCACCACAGGGGGCAACTAACTATGGCTACACCTTC	CASSPQGATNYGYTF
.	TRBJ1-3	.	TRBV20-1	TGCAGTGCTGCTAACGGGGACACCATATATTTT	CSAANGDTIYF
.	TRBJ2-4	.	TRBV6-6	TGTGCCAGCAGTCCTCGAAACATTCAGTACTTC	CASSPRNIQYF
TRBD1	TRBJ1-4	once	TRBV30	TGTGCCTGGAGTGGACAGGGGAACGAAAAACTGTTTTTT	CAWSGQGNEKLFF
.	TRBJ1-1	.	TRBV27	TGTGCCAGCAGTTCCCCAGGTCTGAACACTGAAGCTTTCTTT	CASSSPGLNTEAFF
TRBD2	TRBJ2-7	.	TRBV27	TGTGCCAGCAGTAAGGCGGGAGGGATCTACGAGCAGTACTTC	CASSKAGGIYEQYF
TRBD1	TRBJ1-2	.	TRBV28	TGTGCCAGCAGTTTATCCCCACAGGGGGCGTTTAGTGGCTACACCTTC	CASSLSPQGAFSGYTF
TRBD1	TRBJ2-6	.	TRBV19	TGTGCCAGTAGTACATCCGGGACAGGGAACTCTGGGGCCAACGTCCTGACTTTC	CASSTSGTGNSGANVLTF
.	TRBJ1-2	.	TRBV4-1	TGCGCCAGCAGCCCAGCGGACAGCAAGACGGAGGGCTACACCTTC	CASSPADSKTEGYTF
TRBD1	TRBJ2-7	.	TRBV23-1	TGCGCCAGCAGGCCGACTTCGCGGGACAGGTCCTACGAGCAGTACTTC	CASRPTSRDRSYEQYF
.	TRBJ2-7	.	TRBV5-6	TGTGCCAGCAGCTTGACAGGGTGGGGTTACGAGCAGTACTTC	CASSLTGWGYEQYF
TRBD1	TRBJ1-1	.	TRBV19	TGTGCCAGTAGATCCCAGGGGGTGTACACTGAAGCTTTCTTT	CASRSQGVYTEAFF
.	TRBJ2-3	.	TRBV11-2	TGTGCCAGCAGCTTAGTCCCGCGGAGAGGGACAGATACGCAGTATTTT	CASSLVPRRGTDTQYF
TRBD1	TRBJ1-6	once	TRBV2	TGTGCCAGCGGCGTCCGGGACAGGGTTAGGGGGCCCCTCCACTTT	CASGVRDRVRGPLHF
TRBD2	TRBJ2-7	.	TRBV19	TGTGCCAGTTCGACTAGCGGGGGCCCGGAGCAGTACTTC	CASSTSGGPEQYF
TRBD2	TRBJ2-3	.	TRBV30	TGTGCCTGGAGTCGGGCTAGCGGGTTGACAGATACGCAGTATTTT	CAWSRASGLTDTQYF
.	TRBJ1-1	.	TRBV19	TGTGCCAGTGGCGACAGCCATTTCATGAACACTGAAGCTTTCTTT	CASGDSHFMNTEAFF
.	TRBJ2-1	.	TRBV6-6	TGTGCCAGCAGTTATACAGGGTTGAATGAGCAGTTCTTC	CASSYTGLNEQFF
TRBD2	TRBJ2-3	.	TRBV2	TGTGCCAGCAGTGACCATAGCGGGACTACAGATACGCAGTATTTT	CASSDHSGTTDTQYF
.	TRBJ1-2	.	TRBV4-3	TGCGCCAGCAGCCAAGATCTAGGCCTCTATGGCTACACCTTC	CASSQDLGLYGYTF
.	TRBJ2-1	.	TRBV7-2	TGTGCCAGCAGCTTAGTTTGGGGGAGGTCGGCCAATGAGCAGTTCTTC	CASSLVWGRSANEQFF
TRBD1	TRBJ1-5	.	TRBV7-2	TGTGCCAGCAGCCTCGACAGGGATCAGCCCCAGCATTTT	CASSLDRDQPQHF
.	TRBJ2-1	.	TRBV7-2	TGTGCCAGCAGCCGACAATATGAGCAGTTCTTC	CASSRQYEQFF
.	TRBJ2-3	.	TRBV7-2	TGTGCCAGCAGCTCAGCGCGTATGGATACGCAGTATTTT	CASSSARMDTQYF
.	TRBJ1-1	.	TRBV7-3	TGTGCCAGCAGTCAACAGGGATTCACTGAAGCTTTCTTT	CASSQQGFTEAFF
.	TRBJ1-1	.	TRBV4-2	TGTGCCAGCCCACCGCGGACAGTGAACACTGAAGCTTTCTTT	CASPPRTVNTEAFF
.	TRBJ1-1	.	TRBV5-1	TGCGCCAGCAGCCAACAGGGATCTGGGAACACTGAAGCTTTCTTT	CASSQQGSGNTEAFF
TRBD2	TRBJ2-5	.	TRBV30	TGTGCCTGGAGTAGCGGGTCAGCGGGAGCCGCGAAAGAGACCCAGTACTTC	CAWSSGSAGAAKETQYF
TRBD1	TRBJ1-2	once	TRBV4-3	TGCGCCAGCAGCCAAGGAGGGGGCGCTAACTATGGCTACACCTTC	CASSQGGGANYGYTF